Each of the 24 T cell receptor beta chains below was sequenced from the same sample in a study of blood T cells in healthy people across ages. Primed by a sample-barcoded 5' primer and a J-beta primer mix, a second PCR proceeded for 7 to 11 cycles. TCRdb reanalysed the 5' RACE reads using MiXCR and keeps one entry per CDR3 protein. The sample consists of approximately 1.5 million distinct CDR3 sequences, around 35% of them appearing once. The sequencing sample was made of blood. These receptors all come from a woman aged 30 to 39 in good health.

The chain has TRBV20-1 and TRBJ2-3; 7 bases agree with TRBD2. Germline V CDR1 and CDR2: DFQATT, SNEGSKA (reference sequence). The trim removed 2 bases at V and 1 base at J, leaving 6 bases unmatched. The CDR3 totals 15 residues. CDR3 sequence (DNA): TGCAGTGCTAGACGACCGGGACTACGCACAGATACGCAGTATTTT. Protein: CSARRPGLRTDTQYF.

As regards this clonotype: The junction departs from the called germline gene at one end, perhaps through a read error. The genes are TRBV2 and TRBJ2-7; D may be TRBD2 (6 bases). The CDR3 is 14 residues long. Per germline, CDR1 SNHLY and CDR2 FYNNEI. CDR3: CASSEASAFYEQYF. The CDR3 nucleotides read TGTGCCAGCAGCGAAGCTAGCGCCTTCTACGAGCAGTACTTC.

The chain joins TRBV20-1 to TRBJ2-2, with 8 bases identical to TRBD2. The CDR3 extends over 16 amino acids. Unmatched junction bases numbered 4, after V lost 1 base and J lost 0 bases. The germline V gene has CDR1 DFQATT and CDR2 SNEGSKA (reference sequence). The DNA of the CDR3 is TGCAGTGCTAGAGGTAGCGGGGAAACGAACACCGGGGAGCTGTTTTTT. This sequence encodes CSARGSGETNTGELFF.

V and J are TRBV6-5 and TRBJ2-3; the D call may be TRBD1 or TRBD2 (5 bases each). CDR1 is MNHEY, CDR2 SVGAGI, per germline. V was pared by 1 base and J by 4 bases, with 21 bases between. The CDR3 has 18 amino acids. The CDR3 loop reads CASSYFSPGAPGADTQYF. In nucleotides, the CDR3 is TGTGCCAGCAGTTACTTTAGCCCCGGGGCGCCCGGGGCAGATACGCAGTATTTT.

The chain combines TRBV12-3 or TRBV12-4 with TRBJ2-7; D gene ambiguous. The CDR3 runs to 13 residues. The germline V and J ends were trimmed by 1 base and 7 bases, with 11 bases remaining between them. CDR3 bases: TGTGCCAGCAGTTTAGGTGATTACGGGGAGCAGTACTTC. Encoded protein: CASSLGDYGEQYF.

CDR3 sequence (DNA): TGCAGTGCCCCGGGGCAGGGGGGGGATGGCTACACCTTC. Translation: CSAPGQGGDGYTF. The chain carries TRBV20-1 and TRBJ1-2; 7 bases line up with TRBD1. The germline V gene has CDR1 DFQATT and CDR2 SNEGSKA (reference sequence). The ends lost 6 bases at V and 6 bases at J; junction bases unmatched: 10. The CDR3 sequence is 13 residues long.

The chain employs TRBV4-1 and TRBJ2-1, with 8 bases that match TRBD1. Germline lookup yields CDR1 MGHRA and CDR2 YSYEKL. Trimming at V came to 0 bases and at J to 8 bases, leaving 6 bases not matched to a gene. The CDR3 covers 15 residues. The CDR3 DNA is TGCGCCAGCAGCCAAGATCAGGGGGCTGCCTATGAGCAGTTCTTC. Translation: CASSQDQGAAYEQFF.

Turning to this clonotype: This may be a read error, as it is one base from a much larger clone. The CDR3 here is CASMGRGYETQYF. For the CDR3, the DNA is TGTGCCAGCATGGGACGGGGGTATGAGACCCAGTACTTC. This chain joins TRBV12-3 or TRBV12-4 and TRBJ2-5; D may be TRBD2 (6 bases). The CDR3 is 13 residues long. Trimming cost V 7 bases and J 5 bases, with 14 bases left between them.

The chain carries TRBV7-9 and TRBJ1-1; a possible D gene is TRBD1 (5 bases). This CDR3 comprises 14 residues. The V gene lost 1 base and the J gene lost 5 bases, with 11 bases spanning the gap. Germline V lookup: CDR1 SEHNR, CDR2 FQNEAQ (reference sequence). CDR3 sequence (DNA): TGTGCCAGCAGCTTAGACTGGGGGAATACTGAAGCTTTCTTT. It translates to CASSLDWGNTEAFF.

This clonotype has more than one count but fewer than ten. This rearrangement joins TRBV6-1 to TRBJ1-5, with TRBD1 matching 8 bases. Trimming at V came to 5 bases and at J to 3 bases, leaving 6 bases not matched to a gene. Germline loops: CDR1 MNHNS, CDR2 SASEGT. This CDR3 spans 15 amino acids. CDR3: CASSPGQGTNQPQHF. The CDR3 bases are TGTGCCAGCAGTCCAGGACAGGGAACCAATCAGCCCCAGCATTTT.

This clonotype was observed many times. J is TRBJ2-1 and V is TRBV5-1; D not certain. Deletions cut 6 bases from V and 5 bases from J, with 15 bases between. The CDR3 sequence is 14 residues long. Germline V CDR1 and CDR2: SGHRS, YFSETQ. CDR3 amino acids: CASTVGQANNEQFF. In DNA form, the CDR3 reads TGCGCCAGCACCGTAGGGCAGGCTAACAATGAGCAGTTCTTC.

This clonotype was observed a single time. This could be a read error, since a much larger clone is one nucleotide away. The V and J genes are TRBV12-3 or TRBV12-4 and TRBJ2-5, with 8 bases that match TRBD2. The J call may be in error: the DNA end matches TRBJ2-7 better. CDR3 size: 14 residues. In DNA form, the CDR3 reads TGTGCCAGCAGGCCGACTAGCGCAACCTACGAGCAGTACTTC. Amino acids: CASRPTSATYEQYF.

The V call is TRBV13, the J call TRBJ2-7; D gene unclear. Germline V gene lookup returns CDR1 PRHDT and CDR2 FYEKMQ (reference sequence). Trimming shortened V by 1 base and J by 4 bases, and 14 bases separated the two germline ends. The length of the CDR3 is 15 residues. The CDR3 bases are TGTGCCAGCAGCTTAGAAGGCAGTCTCCGGTACGAGCAGTACTTC. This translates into CASSLEGSLRYEQYF.

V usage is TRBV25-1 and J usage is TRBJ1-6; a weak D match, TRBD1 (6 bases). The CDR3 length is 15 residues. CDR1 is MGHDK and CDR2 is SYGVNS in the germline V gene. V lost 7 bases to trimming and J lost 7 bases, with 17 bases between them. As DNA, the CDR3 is TGTGCCAGCAATGACGGGGGCAGCCTGAATTCACCCCTCCACTTT. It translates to CASNDGGSLNSPLHF. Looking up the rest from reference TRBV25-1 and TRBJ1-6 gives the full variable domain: EADIYQTPRYLVIGTGKKITLECSQTMGHDKMYWYQQDPGMELHLIHYSYGVNSTEKGDLSSESTVSRIRTEHFPLTLESARPSHTSQYLCASNDGGSLNSPLHFGNGTRLTVT.

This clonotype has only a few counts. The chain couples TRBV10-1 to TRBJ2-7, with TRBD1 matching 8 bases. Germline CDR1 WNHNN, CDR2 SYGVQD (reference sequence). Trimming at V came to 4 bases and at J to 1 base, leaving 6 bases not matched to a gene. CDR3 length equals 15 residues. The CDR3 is CASSGRDRQSYEQYF. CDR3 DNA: TGCGCCAGCAGTGGGCGGGACAGGCAATCCTACGAGCAGTACTTC.

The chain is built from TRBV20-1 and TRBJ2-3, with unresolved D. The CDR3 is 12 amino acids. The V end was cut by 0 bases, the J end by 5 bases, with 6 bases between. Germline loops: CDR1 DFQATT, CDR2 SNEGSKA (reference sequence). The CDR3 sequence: CSARDHRDTQYF. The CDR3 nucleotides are TGCAGTGCTAGAGACCACCGAGATACGCAGTATTTT.

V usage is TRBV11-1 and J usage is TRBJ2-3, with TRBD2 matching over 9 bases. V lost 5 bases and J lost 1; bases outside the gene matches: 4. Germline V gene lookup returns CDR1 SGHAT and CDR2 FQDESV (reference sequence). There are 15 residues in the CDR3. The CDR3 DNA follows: TGTGCCAGCAGCATTAGCGGGGGCGGCACAGATACGCAGTATTTT. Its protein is CASSISGGGTDTQYF.

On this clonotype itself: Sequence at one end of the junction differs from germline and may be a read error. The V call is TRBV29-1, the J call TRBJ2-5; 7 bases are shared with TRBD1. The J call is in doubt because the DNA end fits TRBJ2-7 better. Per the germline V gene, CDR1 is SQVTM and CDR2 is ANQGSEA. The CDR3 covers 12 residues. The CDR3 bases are TGTAGCGTTGAGACCCAGGGGGTCGAGCAGTACTTC. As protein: CSVETQGVEQYF.

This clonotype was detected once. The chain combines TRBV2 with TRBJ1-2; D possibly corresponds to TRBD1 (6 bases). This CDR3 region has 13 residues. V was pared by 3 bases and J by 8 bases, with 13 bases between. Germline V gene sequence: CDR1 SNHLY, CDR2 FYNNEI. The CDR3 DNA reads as TGTGCCAGCAGTGATTTAGGGGGTGGGGGCTACACCTTC. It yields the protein CASSDLGGGGYTF.

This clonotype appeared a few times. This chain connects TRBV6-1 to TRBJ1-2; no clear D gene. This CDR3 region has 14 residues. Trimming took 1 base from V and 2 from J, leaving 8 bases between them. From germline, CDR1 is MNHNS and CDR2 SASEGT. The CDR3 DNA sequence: TGTGCCAGCAGTGAAGGGACGCTAAACTATGGCTACACCTTC. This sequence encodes CASSEGTLNYGYTF.

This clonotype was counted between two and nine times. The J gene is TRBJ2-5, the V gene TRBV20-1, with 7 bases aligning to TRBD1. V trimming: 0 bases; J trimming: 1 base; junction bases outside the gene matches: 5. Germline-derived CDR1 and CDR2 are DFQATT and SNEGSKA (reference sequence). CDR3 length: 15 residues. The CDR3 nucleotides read TGCAGTGCTAGAGACGGGACAGACGTCCAAGAGACCCAGTACTTC. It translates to CSARDGTDVQETQYF.

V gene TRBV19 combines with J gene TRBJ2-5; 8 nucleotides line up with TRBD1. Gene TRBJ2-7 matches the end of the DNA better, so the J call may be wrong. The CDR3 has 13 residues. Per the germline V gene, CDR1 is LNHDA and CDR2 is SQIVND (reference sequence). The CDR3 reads CASRQGGHDEQYF. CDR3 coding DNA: TGTGCCAGTAGACAGGGGGGTCACGACGAGCAGTACTTC.

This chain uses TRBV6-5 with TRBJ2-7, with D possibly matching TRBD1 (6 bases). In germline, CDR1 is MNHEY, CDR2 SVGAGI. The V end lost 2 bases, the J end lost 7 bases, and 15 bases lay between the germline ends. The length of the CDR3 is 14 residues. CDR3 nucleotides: TGTGCCAGCAGTTACCACAGGGTCGCGATGGAGCAGTACTTC. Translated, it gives CASSYHRVAMEQYF.

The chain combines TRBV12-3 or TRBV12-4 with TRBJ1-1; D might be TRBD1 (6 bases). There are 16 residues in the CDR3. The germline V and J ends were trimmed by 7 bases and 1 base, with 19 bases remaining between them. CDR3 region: CASISETGHRNTEAFF. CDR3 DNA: TGTGCCAGCATTTCTGAGACAGGCCACCGGAACACTGAAGCTTTCTTT.